A selection of T cell receptor beta chains follows, all from one sample in a study of T-cell memory formation after mild COVID-19. MiXCR was run by TCRdb on the 5' RACE reads, yielding one entry per CDR3 protein. The repertoire holds under 200,000 distinct CDR3 sequences, with under 14% as singletons. Sequenced: PBMCs or a T cell subset sorted from them (not recorded which). These TCRs come from a man between 18 and 29 years old who had mild COVID-19 (a few samples of this study predate the infection). Cell type and time point are not known. CDR3s include the opening cysteine and the closing phenylalanine or tryptophan. The D gene is left open where the match is weak. Clone size is stated in some rows and not others, as once, few, many or a class when expanded.

TRBJ2-2,TRBV20-1,-,many,CSASPGSGELFF,TGCAGTGCTAGTCCCGGGTCCGGGGAGCTGTTTTTT
TRBJ2-4,TRBV3-1,TRBD1,-,CASSQRQGNLAKNIQYF,TGTGCCAGCAGCCAGAGACAGGGTAACCTAGCCAAAAACATTCAGTACTTC
TRBJ1-3,TRBV20-1,-,-,CSADGTLGNTIYF,TGCAGTGCCGACGGGACACTCGGAAACACCATATATTTT
TRBJ1-2,TRBV7-9,-,many,CASSLTDNYGYTF,TGTGCCAGCAGCCTTACGGATAACTATGGCTACACCTTC
TRBJ2-3,TRBV2,-,few,CASVVGSSTDTQYF,TGTGCCAGCGTGGTCGGTTCTAGCACAGATACGCAGTATTTT
TRBJ1-4,TRBV4-3,TRBD1,few,CASSPGGGQGEKLFF,TGCGCCAGCAGCCCAGGGGGGGGGCAGGGTGAAAAACTGTTTTTT
TRBJ2-3,TRBV2,TRBD2,many,CASGVGGGADTQYF,TGTGCCAGCGGAGTTGGCGGGGGGGCAGATACGCAGTATTTT
TRBJ2-7,TRBV11-2,-,-,CASSFYHEQYF,TGTGCCAGCAGCTTTTACCACGAGCAGTACTTC
TRBJ2-1,TRBV30,TRBD2,-,CAWGGLAGSRGEQFF,TGTGCCTGGGGGGGACTAGCGGGGTCCCGGGGTGAGCAGTTCTTC
TRBJ1-5,TRBV4-1,-,-,CASSQDNGVSQPQHF,TGCGCCAGCAGCCAAGATAATGGGGTCAGTCAGCCCCAGCATTTT
TRBJ1-2,TRBV5-1,-,-,CASNRGRGGYTF,TGCGCCAGCAATCGGGGGCGCGGAGGCTACACCTTC
TRBJ2-5,TRBV2,-,-,CASRADQETQYF,TGTGCCAGCAGGGCGGATCAAGAGACCCAGTACTTC
TRBJ1-2,TRBV4-3,TRBD1,few,CASSHIQGAKKYGYTF,TGCGCCAGCAGCCACATACAGGGGGCTAAGAAATATGGCTACACCTTC
TRBJ1-2,TRBV6-2/TRBV6-3,-,few,CASSRSPGSLYGYTF,TGTGCCAGCAGTAGGAGCCCAGGTTCTCTCTATGGCTACACCTTC
TRBJ1-2,TRBV6-5,TRBD1,few,CASSSRDRTNYGYTF,TGTGCCAGCAGCTCCCGGGACAGAACTAACTATGGCTACACCTTC
TRBJ2-1,TRBV7-9,-,-,CASSLVEPLKFF,TGTGCCAGCAGCTTAGTGGAGCCCCTCAAGTTCTTC
TRBJ1-3,TRBV5-1,-,few,CASSLAGWASGNTIYF,TGCGCCAGCAGCTTAGCAGGGTGGGCTTCTGGAAACACCATATATTTT
TRBJ2-3,TRBV5-1,-,few,CASSLGVSTTDTQYF,TGCGCCAGCAGCTTGGGAGTTTCAACCACAGATACGCAGTATTTT
TRBJ1-5,TRBV20-1,-,-,CSARAMRGQRGQPQHF,TGCAGTGCTAGAGCCATGAGGGGACAACGAGGACAGCCCCAGCATTTT
TRBJ2-7,TRBV21-1,-,few,CASSKELVWGNVPPAYEQYF,TGTGCCAGCAGCAAAGAACTGGTGTGGGGGAACGTACCTCCAGCCTACGAGCAGTACTTC
TRBJ1-1,TRBV3-1,-,-,CASSQAVGGEAFF,TGTGCCAGCAGCCAAGCAGTCGGAGGTGAAGCTTTCTTT
TRBJ2-1,TRBV5-1,-,few,CASSLGERGEQFF,TGCGCCAGCAGCTTGGGAGAGAGGGGTGAGCAGTTCTTC
TRBJ2-5,TRBV20-1,TRBD1,-,CSAYRGGSETQYF,TGCAGTGCTTACAGGGGCGGAAGCGAGACCCAGTACTTC
TRBJ2-3,TRBV5-1,TRBD2,-,CASSLAQGLARDTQYF,TGCGCCAGCAGCTTGGCCCAGGGACTAGCGCGCGATACGCAGTATTTT
TRBJ2-2,TRBV6-2/TRBV6-3,TRBD2,many,CASSATSGDTGELFF,TGTGCCAGCAGTGCGACCAGCGGGGACACCGGGGAGCTGTTTTTT
TRBJ1-2,TRBV5-1,-,-,CASSYQTGNYGYTF,TGCGCCAGCAGCTACCAAACAGGGAATTATGGCTACACCTTC
TRBJ2-7,TRBV5-6,-,-,CASSLGPGRTNEQYF,TGTGCCAGCAGCTTGGGACCGGGCAGGACGAACGAGCAGTACTTC